This TCR beta chain was observed in a study of shared clonotypes between healthy human individuals. The CDR3 is 16 residues long. Germline CDR1 is SGHVS and CDR2 is FQNEAQ. J lost 3 bases, V lost 8 bases, and 7 bases had no gene match. In the CD4+ fraction, cells were divided into CD45RA+ naive and CD45RA-negative memory subsets. The material for each subset, its genomic DNA, was split evenly across several immunoSEQ plates. Sorted-subset replicate PCR reactions contained roughly 210 ng DNA, corresponding to approximately 30,000 T cell genomes. The method was immunoSEQ multiplex PCR; TCRdb's version includes in-frame clones alone and lacks a portion of them. The profile shows around 550,000 clones, almost 97% of them singletons.

The sequenced sample was naive CD4+ T cells sorted from blood. The subset: CD45RA+ positively selected. The V call is TRBV7-8, the J call TRBJ2-6; 10 bases agree with TRBD1. The TCR was taken from a woman in her twenties or thirties in good health. DNA for the CDR3: TGTGCCAGCCGAGAGACAGGGGGCTTTGGGGCCAACGTCCTGACTTTC. It yields the protein CASRETGGFGANVLTF.